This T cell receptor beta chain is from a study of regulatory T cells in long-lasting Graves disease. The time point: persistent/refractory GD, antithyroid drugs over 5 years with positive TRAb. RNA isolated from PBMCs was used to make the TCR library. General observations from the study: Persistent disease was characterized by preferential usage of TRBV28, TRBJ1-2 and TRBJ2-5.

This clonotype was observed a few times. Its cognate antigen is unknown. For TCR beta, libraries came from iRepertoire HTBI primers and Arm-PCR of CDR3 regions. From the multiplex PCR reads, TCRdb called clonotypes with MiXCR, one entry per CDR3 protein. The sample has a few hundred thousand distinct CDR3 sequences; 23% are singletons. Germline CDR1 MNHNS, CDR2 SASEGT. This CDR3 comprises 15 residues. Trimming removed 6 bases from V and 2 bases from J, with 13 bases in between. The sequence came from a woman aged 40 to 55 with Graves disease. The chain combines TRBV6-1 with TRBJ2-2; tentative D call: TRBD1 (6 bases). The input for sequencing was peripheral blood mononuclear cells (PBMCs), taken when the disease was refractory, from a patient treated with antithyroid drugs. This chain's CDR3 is CASSTFGGNTGELFF. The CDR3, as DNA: TGTGCCAGCAGCACCTTTGGGGGCAACACCGGGGAGCTGTTTTTT.